Shown below are 9 T cell receptor beta chains from a single sample sequenced in a study of CD8 T cells in ankylosing spondylitis. These receptors' antigens are unknown. Study-wide results and caveats: For ankylosing spondylitis blood, a TCR beta motif of 8 or 9 highly homologous variants appeared characteristic.

Using its own MiXCR run on the 5' RACE reads, TCRdb lists one record per CDR3 protein. The sample has roughly 400,000 distinct CDR3 sequences, more than 20% seen once. Material for sequencing was blood, either unsorted or a sorted T cell fraction (not recorded which). All receptors derive from a male donor with ankylosing spondylitis.

This clonotype has a handful of counts. The chain combines TRBV20-1 with TRBJ2-7; TRBD2 is a possible D gene (5 bases). The CDR3 loop spans 12 amino acids. Germline V gives CDR1 DFQATT, CDR2 SNEGSKA (reference sequence). Trimming took off 4 bases at V and 2 bases at J, with 9 bases between the two ends. The CDR3 sequence: CSATRVTYEQYF. CDR3 DNA sequence: TGCAGTGCTACGAGGGTCACCTACGAGCAGTACTTC.

This clonotype has a handful of counts. The V and J genes are TRBV18 and TRBJ2-2, with D perhaps matching TRBD1 (5 bases). This CDR3 contains 15 residues. V was trimmed by 5 bases and J by 3 bases, leaving 13 bases between them. Germline-derived CDR1 and CDR2 are KGHSH and LQKENI. CDR3 amino acids: CASSFQGSDTGELFF. Here the CDR3 DNA reads TGTGCCAGCTCATTTCAGGGCTCGGACACCGGGGAGCTGTTTTTT.

This sequence joins TRBV5-1 and TRBJ2-3, with 7 positions matching TRBD1. CDR1 and CDR2 (germline): SGHRS, YFSETQ. V gave up 2 bases and J gave up 0 bases; unmatched junction bases: 6. This CDR3 spans 16 amino acids. In DNA, the CDR3 is TGCGCCAGCAGCTTACACAGGGGCGCCAGCACAGATACGCAGTATTTT. This sequence encodes CASSLHRGASTDTQYF.

At least ten counts were recorded for this clonotype. The chain joins TRBV24-1 to TRBJ2-5, with D possibly TRBD1 on 6 matching bases. CDR1 KGHDR and CDR2 SFDVKD come from the germline V gene. The CDR3 has 15 amino acids. Between the trimmed V and J ends, which lost 5 bases and 4 bases, there was a span of 16 bases. The CDR3, as DNA: TGTGCCACCAGTGTAATCAGGGGCTCCGGAGAGACCCAGTACTTC. It codes for CATSVIRGSGETQYF.

This clonotype has ten or more counts. The chain has TRBV28 and TRBJ1-5, with D uncertain. The CDR3 totals 18 residues. Deletions cut 2 bases from V and 2 bases from J, with 19 bases between. CDR1 and CDR2 (germline): MDHEN, SYDVKM. CDR3 DNA sequence: TGTGCCAGCAGTTTAGTTCAGGTTATGGGAGTGGGCAATCAGCCCCAGCATTTT. It codes for CASSLVQVMGVGNQPQHF.

This clonotype came up a few times. The genes are TRBV20-1 and TRBJ1-5, with D possibly matching TRBD1 (6 bases). Germline loops: CDR1 DFQATT, CDR2 SNEGSKA (reference sequence). The CDR3 is 12 amino acids. Trimming removed 7 bases at V and 3 bases at J, with 10 bases between. CDR3 DNA sequence: TGCAGTGTCGGGGACACCAATCAGCCCCAGCATTTT. Translating it yields CSVGDTNQPQHF.

This clonotype appeared a single time. The V and J genes are TRBV6-5 and TRBJ2-7, with D unresolved. Germline V gene lookup returns CDR1 MNHEY and CDR2 SVGAGI. Trimming left V 2 bases short and J 6 bases short, with 26 bases between. CDR3 length equals 18 residues. CDR3 coding DNA: TGTGCCAGCAGTTACATGAAGGTCGATCTGGCTCAGCTTCGCGAGCAGTACTTC. This codes for CASSYMKVDLAQLREQYF.

The chain is built from TRBV7-2 and TRBJ1-1; no firm D call. CDR1 SGHTA and CDR2 FQGNSA come from the germline V gene. V lost 1 base and J lost 2, with 11 bases in between. The CDR3 spans 15 residues. DNA of the CDR3: TGTGCCAGCAGCTTAGATGCGGCCCATAACACTGAAGCTTTCTTT. It translates to CASSLDAAHNTEAFF.

The rearrangement links TRBV21-1 to TRBJ1-3. TRBV21-1 is deemed a pseudogene. This CDR3 contains 17 residues. The CDR3 sequence is CASSKISGPSSGNTIYF. In DNA, the CDR3 is TGTGCCAGCAGCAAAATCTCTGGACCGAGCTCTGGAAACACCATATATTTT.